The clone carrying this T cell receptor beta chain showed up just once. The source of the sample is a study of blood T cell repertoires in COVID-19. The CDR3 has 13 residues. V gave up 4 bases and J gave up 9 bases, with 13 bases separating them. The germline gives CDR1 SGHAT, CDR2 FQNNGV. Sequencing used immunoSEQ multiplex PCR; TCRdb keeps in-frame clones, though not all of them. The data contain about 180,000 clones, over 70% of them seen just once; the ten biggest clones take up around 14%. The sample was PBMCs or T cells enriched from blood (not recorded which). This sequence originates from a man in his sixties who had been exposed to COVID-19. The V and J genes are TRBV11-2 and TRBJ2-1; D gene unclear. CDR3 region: CASSSGGLGEQFF. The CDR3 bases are TGTGCCAGCAGCTCTGGCGGTTTGGGTGAGCAGTTCTTC.